These 7 T cell receptor beta chains came from one sample sequenced in a study of blood T cell repertoires in COVID-19. Sequencing was performed with immunoSEQ multiplex PCR; in TCRdb, only in-frame clones are kept and a portion is missing. The data show some 220,000 clones, 75% to 85% seen once. The sample comprised peripheral blood. These receptors all come from a woman aged 25 to 39 with COVID-19, enrolled during active disease.

This clone has just a few counts. The CDR3 nucleotides read TGTGCCATCAGTGAGGGAATATGGACAGGGGGAAGCTACACCTTC. As protein: CAISEGIWTGGSYTF. J is TRBJ1-2 and V is TRBV10-3; 10 bases align to TRBD1. The CDR3 length is 15 residues. Germline CDR1 reads ENHRY; CDR2 reads SYGVKD. V was pared by 2 bases and J by 9 bases, with 9 bases of the junction left unmatched.

The chain has TRBV7-7 and TRBJ2-3, with 15 bases that match TRBD2. The length of the CDR3 is 16 residues. The ends lost 5 bases at V and 6 bases at J; junction bases unmatched: 6. Germline values: CDR1 SSHAT, CDR2 FNYEAQ (reference sequence). The CDR3 loop reads CASSKGLAGGGDTQYF. The DNA of the CDR3 is TGTGCCAGCAGCAAGGGACTAGCGGGGGGTGGGGATACGCAGTATTTT.

J is TRBJ2-1 and V is TRBV6-6; TRBD2 aligns across 11 bases. The V segment lost 2 bases and the J segment 7 bases; nucleotides outside the gene matches: 4. There are 15 residues in the CDR3. Germline V CDR1 and CDR2: MNHNY, SVGAGI (reference sequence). Written as DNA, the CDR3 is TGTGCCAGCAGTTACCCTTTAGCGGGAGGGAATGAGCAGTTCTTC. Translation: CASSYPLAGGNEQFF.

This clone came up once. The V call is TRBV9, the J call TRBJ2-5, with 14 bases lining up with TRBD2. The CDR3 runs 17 residues. V was pared by 2 bases and J by 5 bases, with 8 bases of the junction left unmatched. Germline V gene sequence: CDR1 SGDLS, CDR2 YYNGEE. The CDR3 nucleotides read TGTGCCAGCAGCGTCACAGGGACTAGCGGGGGAATGGAGACCCAGTACTTC. It yields the protein CASSVTGTSGGMETQYF. Combining the CDR3 with reference TRBV9 and TRBJ2-5 gives the whole variable domain DSGVTQTPKHLITATGQRVTLRCSPRSGDLSVYWYQQSLDQGLQFLIQYYNGEERAKGNILERFSAQQFPDLHSELNLSSLELGDSALYFCASSVTGTSGGMETQYFGPGTRLLVL.

The chain couples TRBV20-1 to TRBJ2-3, with D unclear. The CDR3 has 10 residues. The V and J ends lost 5 bases and 5 bases respectively, with 5 bases between them. The germline V gene has CDR1 DFQATT and CDR2 SNEGSKA (reference sequence). CDR3 sequence reads: CSARRDTQYF. DNA of the CDR3: TGCAGTGCTCGGAGAGATACGCAGTATTTT.

The V call is TRBV9, the J call TRBJ2-6; tentative D call: TRBD1 (5 bases). V dropped 4 bases and J dropped 3 bases, with 17 bases sitting between them. Germline V gene data show CDR1 as SGDLS and CDR2 as YYNGEE. The CDR3 contains 17 residues. This CDR3 is CASSRQGKFVGANVLTF. CDR3 DNA sequence: TGTGCCAGCAGCCGGCAGGGAAAGTTCGTTGGGGCCAACGTCCTGACTTTC.

The chain couples TRBV4-1 to TRBJ1-4; D unresolved. Trimming cost V 0 bases and J 6 bases, with 11 bases left between them. Germline lookup yields CDR1 MGHRA and CDR2 YSYEKL. The CDR3 is made up of 15 amino acids. Here the CDR3 reads CASSQDGGSDEKLFF. CDR3 DNA: TGCGCCAGCAGCCAAGATGGAGGGAGTGATGAAAAACTGTTTTTT.